These 15 T cell receptor beta chains share one sample of origin, sequenced in a study of T cell repertoires in cytomegalovirus infection. TCRdb reprocessed the reads via MiXCR and lists one record per CDR3 protein. This sample carries about 830,000 distinct CDR3 sequences, around a third of them seen once, and the ten largest clones take around an eighth. Their antigens remain unidentified. The source material was cultured CD8+ T cells from PBMCs, sampled from culture after CMV antigen stimulation. These receptors were obtained from a human donor in good health (CMV status not recorded). Some clones in this sample may be carry-over from other donors' samples.

The chain has TRBV7-4 and TRBJ2-2; D may match TRBD1 or TRBD2 (5 bases each). V lost 2 bases and J lost 4, with 11 bases in between. Germline V gene data show CDR1 as SGHVT and CDR2 as SQSDAQ. This CDR3 contains 15 residues. The DNA for the CDR3 is TGTGCCAGCAGCTTAATTGCAGGGAGCACCGGGGAGCTGTTTTTT. Protein sequence: CASSLIAGSTGELFF.

The chain employs TRBV27 and TRBJ2-1; D unresolved. The CDR3 is 15 amino acids. Trimming pared 2 bases from V and 3 bases from J, leaving 11 bases between. Germline assignment: CDR1 MNHEY and CDR2 SMNVEV (reference sequence). This CDR3 reads CASSLGSPIYNEQFF. DNA for the CDR3: TGTGCCAGCAGTTTAGGTTCCCCAATCTACAATGAGCAGTTCTTC.

The chain combines TRBV29-1 with TRBJ2-5, with TRBD2 matching over 10 bases. The CDR3 loop spans 17 amino acids. The J segment lost 7 bases and the V segment lost 1 base, leaving 15 bases of the junction unmatched. Germline V CDR1 and CDR2: SQVTM, ANQGSEA. In nucleotides, the CDR3 is TGCAGCGTTGAAGGACCCCCGGAGAGCGGGGGGGCCTGGACCCAGTACTTC. It encodes CSVEGPPESGGAWTQYF.

The rearrangement links TRBV4-1 to TRBJ1-1; D is undetermined. The CDR3 is 16 amino acids. The germline V and J ends were trimmed by 2 bases and 1 base, with 14 bases remaining between them. The V gene's germline CDR1 is MGHRA and CDR2 YSYEKL. Here the CDR3 DNA reads TGCGCCAGCAGCCAAAGTACGAAGGGCGGGAACACTGAAGCTTTCTTT. Translating gives CASSQSTKGGNTEAFF.

This clonotype was seen ten or more times. The rearrangement uses TRBV12-3 or TRBV12-4 and TRBJ2-2, with D perhaps TRBD1 (5 bases). Trimming cost V 3 bases and J 4 bases, with 9 bases left between them. The CDR3 is 14 amino acids. CDR3 loop: CASSLGQSTGELFF. The CDR3 region has the DNA TGTGCCAGCAGTTTGGGGCAGAGCACCGGGGAGCTGTTTTTT.

The gene calls are TRBV7-9 and TRBJ1-1, with 9 bases aligning to TRBD1. Germline loops: CDR1 SEHNR, CDR2 FQNEAQ (reference sequence). The CDR3 has 15 residues. With V trimmed by 6 bases and J by 0 bases, 5 bases remained unmatched. CDR3 sequence reads: CASSSTGGMNTEAFF. The CDR3 DNA reads TGTGCCAGCAGTTCTACAGGGGGCATGAACACTGAAGCTTTCTTT.

This clonotype has just a few counts. The chain couples TRBV27 to TRBJ1-2, with no clear D. V lost 2 bases, J lost 4 bases, and 8 bases lay in between. Per the germline V gene, CDR1 is MNHEY and CDR2 is SMNVEV (reference sequence). This CDR3 has 13 residues. The chain's CDR3 is CASSLTASYGYTF. The CDR3 DNA follows: TGTGCCAGCAGTTTAACAGCGAGCTATGGCTACACCTTC.

Points on this clonotype: A much larger clone lies one base from this, so it may be a read error. The chain couples TRBV7-9 to TRBJ2-3, with D possibly being TRBD2 (6 bases). Per the germline V gene, CDR1 is SEHNR and CDR2 is FQNEAQ (reference sequence). Trimming left V 1 base short and J 0 bases short, with 11 bases between. The CDR3 has 16 amino acids. The DNA for the CDR3 is TGTGCCAGCAGCTTAGGGGGGGAAGCTAGCACAGATACGCAGTATTTT. It specifies CASSLGGEASTDTQYF.

This chain uses TRBV6-5 with TRBJ2-3, with 8 bases lining up with TRBD1. Germline V CDR1 and CDR2: MNHEY, SVGAGI. J lost 10 bases, V lost 4 bases, and 7 bases had no gene match. The CDR3 length is 13 residues. This chain's CDR3 is CASSLQGAWPQYF. CDR3 nucleotide sequence: TGTGCCAGCAGTTTGCAGGGGGCTTGGCCGCAGTATTTT.

This clonotype was detected only once. Just one base apart from a much larger clone, this may be a read error. V and J are TRBV7-2 and TRBJ2-7, with a weak D call TRBD2 (5 bases). The CDR3 spans 15 residues. Germline-derived CDR1 and CDR2 are SGHTA and FQGNSA. In DNA form, the CDR3 reads TGTGCCAGCAGCTTAGCGTATGGGAGCTCCTTCGAGCAGTACTTC. It translates to CASSLAYGSSFEQYF.

This clonotype showed up many times. The chain uses TRBV7-8 and TRBJ2-7; D not certain. This CDR3 spans 13 amino acids. V lost 3 bases and J lost 1, with 7 bases in between. Germline V gene data show CDR1 as SGHVS and CDR2 as FQNEAQ. The CDR3 region is CASSLSKSYEQYF. For the CDR3, the DNA is TGTGCCAGCAGCTTGAGCAAATCCTACGAGCAGTACTTC.

The chain links TRBV15 to TRBJ1-5; perhaps TRBD1 as D (6 bases). Germline CDR1 and CDR2: LNHNV and YYDKDF (reference sequence). Trimming shortened V by 2 bases and J by 7 bases, and 12 bases separated the two germline ends. This CDR3 has 14 residues. The CDR3 spells CATSRRGTGQPQHF. The CDR3, as DNA: TGTGCCACCAGCAGAAGGGGGACCGGGCAGCCCCAGCATTTT.

This clonotype was observed a few times. The chain recombines TRBV12-3 or TRBV12-4 with TRBJ1-5; 8 nucleotides agree with TRBD1. This CDR3 is built from 15 residues. Trimming removed 1 base from V and 6 bases from J; junction bases left unmatched: 5. CDR3 in amino acids: CASSLGRTGLQPQHF. The CDR3 bases are TGTGCCAGCAGTTTAGGGAGGACAGGGCTTCAGCCCCAGCATTTT.

The chain has TRBV4-1 and TRBJ2-1; 11 nucleotides line up with TRBD2. The CDR3 is 13 amino acids. The germline gives CDR1 MGHRA, CDR2 YSYEKL. The junction had 4 bases not matched to a gene; V was cut back by 5 bases and J by 10 bases. CDR3 residues: CASSSSGGWEQFF. The DNA of the CDR3 is TGCGCCAGCAGCTCTAGCGGGGGGTGGGAGCAGTTCTTC.

CDR3 nucleotide sequence: TGTGCCAGCAGTTTAGCGCTTGGCTACGAGCAGTACTTC. Protein product: CASSLALGYEQYF. The chain links TRBV12-3 or TRBV12-4 to TRBJ2-7; D unresolved. CDR3 length: 13 amino acids. V lost 0 bases, J lost 3 bases, and 6 bases lay in between.